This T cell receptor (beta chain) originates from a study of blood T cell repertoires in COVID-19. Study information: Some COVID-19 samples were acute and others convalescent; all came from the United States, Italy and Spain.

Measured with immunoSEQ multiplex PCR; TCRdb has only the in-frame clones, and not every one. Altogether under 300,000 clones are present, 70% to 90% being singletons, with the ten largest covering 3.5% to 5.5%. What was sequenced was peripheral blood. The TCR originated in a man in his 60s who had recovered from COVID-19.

CDR3 sequence reads: CATSPGYEQYF. The CDR3 DNA reads TGTGCCACCAGTCCAGGGTACGAGCAGTACTTC. The chain employs TRBV24-1 and TRBJ2-7; tentatively, D is TRBD1 (5 bases). The germline V gene encodes CDR1 KGHDR and CDR2 SFDVKD. V lost 6 bases, J lost 4 bases, and 6 bases lay in between. The CDR3 is 11 residues long.